This TCR beta chain was identified during a study of shared clonotypes between healthy human individuals. General observations from the study: It was observed that approximately 5% of naive CD4 clonotypes were shared across a handful of donors.

The CDR3 has 17 amino acids. Profiling relied on immunoSEQ multiplex PCR, and the TCRdb table lists in-frame clones only, not all of them. The table lists 950,000 to 1,100,000 clones, approximately 80% of them singletons. About this clone itself: Its target is unknown.

The rearrangement links TRBV21-1 to TRBJ2-1; TRBD2, as called in the table, went unchecked against the DNA. TRBV21-1 corresponds to a pseudogene. The sequence derives from a man younger than 35 in good health. Some clones in this sample may be carry-over from other donors' samples. Input material: memory CD4+ T cells from PBMCs. The subset denotes: CD45RA-negative fraction. The CDR3 DNA reads as TGTGCCAGCAGCAAAGGGAGAGCGGGCCCAGTCTACAATGAGCAGTTCTTC. It encodes CASSKGRAGPVYNEQFF.